These 5 T cell receptor beta chains originate from one sample sequenced in a study of cytomegalovirus exposure and HLA in healthy donors. Both 60 Vbeta primers and 13 Jbeta primers went into the PCR. Assay used: immunoSEQ multiplex PCR; TCRdb lists only in-frame clones, some missing. The sample has about 120,000 clones; approximately 78% are singletons. Source material: PBMCs. Receptors were obtained from a man aged 35 to 55 in good health and CMV-seronegative.

V is TRBV18 and J is TRBJ2-3, with 7 bases identical to TRBD1. Trimming removed 2 bases from V and 0 bases from J; junction bases left unmatched: 2. The CDR3 extends over 15 amino acids. Germline lookup yields CDR1 KGHSH and CDR2 LQKENI. CDR3 sequence reads: CASSPGQVSTDTQYF. CDR3 DNA sequence: TGTGCCAGCTCACCAGGACAGGTCAGCACAGATACGCAGTATTTT.

This chain links TRBV28 with TRBJ1-1, with D perhaps TRBD1 (5 bases). There are 14 residues in the CDR3. Per germline, CDR1 MDHEN and CDR2 SYDVKM. Deletions cut 6 bases from V and 1 base from J, with 12 bases between. CDR3 sequence: CASSGAGENTEAFF. CDR3 in DNA: TGTGCCAGCAGCGGGGCGGGGGAGAACACTGAAGCTTTCTTT. Filled out from reference TRBV28 and TRBJ1-1, the complete variable domain reads DVKVTQSSRYLVKRTGEKVFLECVQDMDHENMFWYRQDPGLGLRLIYFSYDVKMKEKGDIPEGYSVSREKKERFSLILESASTNQTSMYLCASSGAGENTEAFFGQGTRLTVV.

The chain is built from TRBV5-1 and TRBJ1-1; D gene ambiguous. CDR3 length equals 15 residues. Germline CDR1 reads SGHRS; CDR2 reads YFSETQ. V was shortened by 0 bases and J by 1 base, with 10 bases between the two germline ends. The CDR3 nucleotides read TGCGCCAGCAGCTTGGGGGGAGGGCAGAACACTGAAGCTTTCTTT. It specifies CASSLGGGQNTEAFF.

The chain uses TRBV5-4 and TRBJ2-3; D is possibly TRBD1 (5 bases). Trimming removed 4 bases at V and 5 bases at J, with 14 bases between. CDR3 length equals 14 residues. Germline CDR1 is SGHNT and CDR2 is YYREEE (reference sequence). CDR3 nucleotides: TGTGCCAGCAGCCCCGGGCAGGGATTAGATACGCAGTATTTT. This gives the protein CASSPGQGLDTQYF.

The chain has TRBV5-1 and TRBJ1-1; D is uncertain. The germline V gene has CDR1 SGHRS and CDR2 YFSETQ. Trimming left V 0 bases short and J 1 base short, with 7 bases between. This CDR3 contains 14 residues. The CDR3 sequence: CASSLDNPNTEAFF. CDR3 DNA sequence: TGCGCCAGCAGCTTGGACAACCCGAACACTGAAGCTTTCTTT. Supplemented by reference TRBV5-1 and TRBJ1-1, the full variable domain reads KAGVTQTPRYLIKTRGQQVTLSCSPISGHRSVSWYQQTPGQGLQFLFEYFSETQRNKGNFPGRFSGRQFSNSRSEMNVSTLELGDSALYLCASSLDNPNTEAFFGQGTRLTVV.